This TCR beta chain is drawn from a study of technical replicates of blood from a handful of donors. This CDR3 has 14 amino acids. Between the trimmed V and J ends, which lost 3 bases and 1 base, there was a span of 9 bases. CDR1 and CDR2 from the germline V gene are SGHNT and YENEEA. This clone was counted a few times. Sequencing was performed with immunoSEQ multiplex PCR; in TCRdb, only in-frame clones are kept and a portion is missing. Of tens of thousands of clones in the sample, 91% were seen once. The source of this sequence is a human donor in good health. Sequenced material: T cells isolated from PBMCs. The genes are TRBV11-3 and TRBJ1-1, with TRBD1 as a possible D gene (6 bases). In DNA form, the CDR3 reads TGTGCCAGCAGCTTGGACAGCGCGAACACTGAAGCTTTCTTT. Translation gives CASSLDSANTEAFF.